These T cell receptor beta chains were read from a single sample in a study of blood T cell repertoires in COVID-19. TCRdb's table, derived via immunoSEQ multiplex PCR, lists solely in-frame clones and lacks some. In the table there are 200,000 to 250,000 clones, roughly 80% of which are singletons. Sequenced: peripheral blood. The receptors derive from a woman between 18 and 29 years old with acute or convalescent COVID-19. Both conserved end residues are part of each CDR3. D genes are given only for firm matches. Size tells how often a clone was seen (once, few, many) or the class of an expanded clone, and some rows leave it out.

clone size	J gene	V gene	D gene	CDR3 protein	CDR3 DNA
once	TRBJ1-2	TRBV27	TRBD1	CASGEQGAKGYTF	TGTGCCAGCGGAGAACAGGGGGCAAAAGGCTACACCTTC
.	TRBJ2-5	TRBV11-3	.	CASSPDSEETQYF	TGTGCCAGCAGCCCCGACAGTGAAGAGACCCAGTACTTC
.	TRBJ1-2	TRBV2	.	CASSEVSGDVAYGYTF	TGTGCCAGCAGTGAAGTCTCAGGGGATGTAGCCTATGGCTACACCTTC
.	TRBJ2-5	TRBV27	TRBD1	CASSLGQGAGETQYF	TGTGCCAGCAGTTTAGGGCAGGGGGCGGGAGAGACCCAGTACTTC
once	TRBJ1-6	TRBV5-8	.	CASSLWQGGSPLHF	TGTGCCAGCAGCTTGTGGCAGGGTGGGTCACCCCTCCACTTT
.	TRBJ2-7	TRBV9	TRBD2	CASSVGSSGGYEQYF	TGTGCCAGCAGCGTAGGATCAAGCGGGGGCTACGAGCAGTACTTC
.	TRBJ2-7	TRBV5-6	.	CASSLVGGRVYEQYF	TGTGCCAGCAGCTTGGTCGGGGGAAGGGTCTACGAGCAGTACTTC
.	TRBJ2-7	TRBV5-8	TRBD1	CASSLTGTASYEQYF	TGTGCCAGCAGCTTGACCGGGACAGCATCCTACGAGCAGTACTTC
.	TRBJ1-1	TRBV6-5	.	CASSYSTRSDTEAFF	TGTGCCAGCAGTTACTCGACGCGGTCCGACACTGAAGCTTTCTTT
.	TRBJ2-1	TRBV4-3	TRBD2	CASSQRVGRFPNEQFF	TGCGCCAGCAGCCAGCGGGTCGGGAGGTTCCCCAATGAGCAGTTCTTC
.	TRBJ2-5	TRBV9	.	CASSARGETQYF	TGTGCCAGCAGCGCAAGGGGAGAGACCCAGTACTTC
once	TRBJ1-2	TRBV18	.	CASSPPAVRALLGYTF	TGTGCCAGCTCACCTCCCGCGGTCAGGGCCTTACTCGGCTACACCTTC
once	TRBJ1-1	TRBV2	TRBD1	CASSRDSPSAFF	TGTGCCAGCAGCCGGGACAGTCCTTCGGCTTTCTTT
.	TRBJ2-5	TRBV9	.	CASSPRQPGTQYF	TGTGCCAGCAGCCCCCGGCAACCAGGGACCCAGTACTTC
.	TRBJ1-1	TRBV18	.	CASSPTGDTEAFF	TGTGCCAGCTCGCCCACGGGGGACACTGAAGCTTTCTTT
.	TRBJ1-1	TRBV28	.	CASSPHLGRTNTEAFF	TGTGCCAGCAGTCCCCACCTGGGGCGGACGAACACTGAAGCTTTCTTT
.	TRBJ1-5	TRBV30	.	CAWSREINQPQHF	TGTGCCTGGAGTCGAGAAATCAATCAGCCCCAGCATTTT
once	TRBJ2-7	TRBV28	TRBD2	CASSPHGSGSRGEQYF	TGTGCCAGCAGCCCCCACGGTAGCGGGAGTCGTGGCGAGCAGTACTTC
.	TRBJ2-3	TRBV4-3	TRBD1	CASSRGQGLDTDTQYF	TGCGCCAGCAGTCGCGGACAGGGGCTTGACACAGATACGCAGTATTTT
many	TRBJ2-2	TRBV29-1	.	CSVDGPGELFF	TGCAGCGTTGACGGTCCCGGGGAGCTGTTTTTT
.	TRBJ2-3	TRBV9	.	CASSAEEAQYF	TGTGCCAGCAGCGCAGAGGAAGCGCAGTATTTT
few	TRBJ2-5	TRBV5-1	TRBD2	CASSSAGGLQETQYF	TGCGCCAGCAGCTCGGCGGGAGGGCTCCAAGAGACCCAGTACTTC
.	TRBJ2-2	TRBV6-4	.	CASSVSGGNTGELFF	TGTGCCAGCAGTGTTAGCGGTGGGAACACCGGGGAGCTGTTTTTT
.	TRBJ2-7	TRBV9	.	CASSPGNEQYF	TGTGCCAGCAGCCCCGGGAACGAGCAGTACTTC
once	TRBJ2-7	TRBV3-1/TRBV3-2	.	CASSQYGGYSSYEQYF	TGTGCCAGCAGCCAATATGGAGGATACAGCTCCTACGAGCAGTACTTC
.	TRBJ2-7	TRBV3-1/TRBV3-2	.	CASTLGYEQYF	TGTGCCAGCACACTCGGGTACGAGCAGTACTTC
few	TRBJ1-2	TRBV6-5	TRBD1	CASRPWTGFYGYTF	TGTGCCAGCAGACCCTGGACAGGGTTCTATGGCTACACCTTC
.	TRBJ1-1	TRBV3-1/TRBV3-2	.	CASSQGHGAFF	TGTGCCAGCAGCCAAGGCCACGGGGCTTTCTTT
.	TRBJ1-6	TRBV28	.	CASSLFIRSNSPLHF	TGTGCCAGCAGTTTATTTATCCGGTCCAATTCACCCCTCCACTTT
few	TRBJ2-7	TRBV5-1	.	CASSLAGDYVVQYF	TGCGCCAGCAGCTTGGCAGGGGACTACGTCGTGCAGTACTTC
.	TRBJ1-2	TRBV7-2	.	CASQPGILSVSVGGYTF	TGTGCCAGCCAGCCCGGAATTTTAAGCGTAAGCGTAGGAGGCTACACCTTC
.	TRBJ1-2	TRBV18	TRBD1	CASSPSGQGDLNYGYTF	TGTGCCAGCTCACCGTCGGGACAGGGGGATTTAAACTATGGCTACACCTTC
.	TRBJ2-7	TRBV5-5	.	CASTISGLRSSYEQYF	TGTGCCAGCACCATCTCCGGCCTGAGGAGCTCCTACGAGCAGTACTTC
.	TRBJ1-6	TRBV18	TRBD1	CASSRDRHNSPLHF	TGTGCCAGCTCACGGGACAGACATAATTCACCCCTCCACTTT
.	TRBJ1-2	TRBV7-8	TRBD1	CASSLAAGGFSYGYTF	TGTGCCAGCAGCTTAGCGGCAGGGGGCTTTTCTTATGGCTACACCTTC
.	TRBJ2-3	TRBV7-7	.	CASSASLGTSTDTQYF	TGTGCTAGCAGCGCCTCACTAGGAACTAGCACAGATACGCAGTATTTT
.	TRBJ1-5	TRBV18	TRBD1	CASSRRTGNQPQHF	TGTGCCAGCTCACGCCGGACAGGGAATCAGCCCCAGCATTTT
.	TRBJ1-5	TRBV27	TRBD1	CASSDRGVSNQPQHF	TGTGCCAGCAGTGACAGGGGGGTGAGCAATCAGCCCCAGCATTTT
.	TRBJ2-7	TRBV6-2/TRBV6-3	.	CASSQLAMWYEQYF	TGTGCCAGCAGTCAGCTAGCTATGTGGTACGAGCAGTACTTC
.	TRBJ1-2	TRBV28	.	CASSNPQQVRNYGYTF	TGTGCCAGCAGTAATCCGCAACAAGTTCGAAACTATGGCTACACCTTC
.	TRBJ2-1	TRBV16	.	CASSDTPPSDEQFF	TGTGCCAGCAGCGACACCCCACCTAGCGATGAGCAGTTCTTC
.	TRBJ2-3	TRBV24-1	TRBD1	CATSARTGGMDTQYF	TGTGCCACCAGTGCCAGGACAGGGGGCATGGATACGCAGTATTTT
.	TRBJ2-2	TRBV3-1/TRBV3-2	TRBD1	CASRGAGTATGELFF	TGTGCCAGCAGGGGAGCCGGGACAGCCACCGGGGAGCTGTTTTTT
.	TRBJ2-7	TRBV11-3	TRBD2	CASSLKGGLSGRANEQYF	TGTGCCAGCAGCTTAAAAGGGGGTTTGAGCGGGAGGGCCAACGAGCAGTACTTC
.	TRBJ2-7	TRBV5-1	.	CASSLVPYEQYF	TGCGCCAGCAGCTTGGTTCCGTACGAGCAGTACTTC
.	TRBJ1-1	TRBV19	.	CASSIKGQGRVNTEAFF	TGTGCCAGTAGTATAAAAGGGCAGGGGAGGGTGAACACTGAAGCTTTCTTT
.	TRBJ2-7	TRBV2	TRBD2	CASSDWLGGLGYEQYF	TGTGCCAGCAGCGACTGGTTGGGAGGGCTTGGATACGAGCAGTACTTC
.	TRBJ1-5	TRBV3-1/TRBV3-2	TRBD1	CASACPGQGSTSSNQPQHF	TGTGCCAGCGCATGCCCGGGACAGGGATCGACATCTAGCAATCAGCCCCAGCATTTT
.	TRBJ1-2	TRBV3-1/TRBV3-2	.	CASSPPGEYYGYTF	TGTGCCAGCAGCCCACCAGGGGAATACTATGGCTACACCTTC
.	TRBJ1-4	TRBV23-1	.	CASSQSPSGNEKLFF	TGCGCCAGCAGTCAATCCCCGTCGGGGAATGAAAAACTGTTTTTT
.	TRBJ2-6	TRBV30	.	CAWRASGTGANVLTF	TGTGCCTGGAGAGCCTCAGGGACTGGGGCCAACGTCCTGACTTTC
.	TRBJ2-2	TRBV9	TRBD2	CASSPREAEPTGELFF	TGTGCCAGCAGCCCGCGGGAGGCAGAGCCGACCGGGGAGCTGTTTTTT
.	TRBJ2-3	TRBV4-2	.	CASSQDGVVGNTDTQYF	TGTGCCAGCAGCCAAGACGGGGTGGTAGGAAACACAGATACGCAGTATTTT
.	TRBJ1-2	TRBV27	.	CASSLNSRPRGGYTF	TGTGCCAGCAGTTTAAATTCGCGGCCTCGGGGTGGCTACACCTTC
.	TRBJ2-1	TRBV6-6	TRBD2	CASSYLAGGANEQFF	TGTGCCAGCAGTTACTTAGCGGGAGGTGCCAATGAGCAGTTCTTC
.	TRBJ2-1	TRBV28	.	CASSQAGARDNEQFF	TGTGCCAGCAGTCAAGCAGGGGCCCGAGATAATGAGCAGTTCTTC
.	TRBJ1-1	TRBV10-2	.	CASSEHGGNTEAFF	TGCGCCAGCAGTGAGCATGGCGGGAACACTGAAGCTTTCTTT
.	TRBJ2-5	TRBV7-9	TRBD2	CASSFAGGETQYF	TGTGCCAGCAGCTTCGCGGGAGGCGAGACCCAGTACTTC